This TCR beta chain appears in the sequencing data of a study of a mutant IDH1 vaccine in newly diagnosed glioma. Looking at the study overall: Previous treatment comprised radiotherapy, temozolomide, or both, mostly both. Broader study findings: The occurrence of vaccine-induced immune responses was seen in around 95% of patients.

CDR1 is MNHNY, CDR2 SVGAGI, per germline (reference sequence). CDR3 size: 15 residues. V dropped 1 base and J dropped 3; count of bases not matched to a gene: 4. Assay used: immunoSEQ multiplex PCR; TCRdb lists only in-frame clones, some missing. Among 75,000 to 100,000 clones listed, about 80% were seen once. Remarks on this clone: Its antigen is unknown.

This sample's time point: baseline, week 1 (first vaccination visit). Described treatment: pre-vaccination baseline after standard-of-care therapy. Newly diagnosed WHO grade 3 or 4 IDH1-mutant, ATRX-lost astrocytomas were identified in the donors. The V and J genes are TRBV6-6 and TRBJ1-1, with 8 bases lining up with TRBD1. This specimen consisted of PBMCs, obtained from a glioma patient treated with radiotherapy, temozolomide or both. The clonotype was recovered from a man aged 40-50 years with glioma. Some clones in this sample may be carry-over from other donors' samples. This CDR3 is CASSYFTGGDTEAFF. DNA of the CDR3: TGTGCCAGCAGTTACTTTACAGGGGGAGACACTGAAGCTTTCTTT.